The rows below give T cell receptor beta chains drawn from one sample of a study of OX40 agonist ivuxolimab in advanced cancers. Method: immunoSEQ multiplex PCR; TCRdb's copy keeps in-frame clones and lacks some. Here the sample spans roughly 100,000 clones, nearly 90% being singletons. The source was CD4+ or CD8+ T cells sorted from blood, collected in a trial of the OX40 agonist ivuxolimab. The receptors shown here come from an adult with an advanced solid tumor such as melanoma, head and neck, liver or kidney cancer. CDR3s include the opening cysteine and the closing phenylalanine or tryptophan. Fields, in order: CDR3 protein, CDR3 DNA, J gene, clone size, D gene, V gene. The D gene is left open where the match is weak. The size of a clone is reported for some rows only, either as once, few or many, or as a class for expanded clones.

cdr3_aa: CASSWTGGNEQFF; cdr3_nt: TGTGCCAGCAGTTGGACAGGGGGCAATGAGCAGTTCTTC; j_call: TRBJ2-1; clone_size: NA; d_call: TRBD1; v_call: TRBV6-4
cdr3_aa: CSVQPGQGSYEQYF; cdr3_nt: TGCAGCGTTCAACCGGGACAGGGGTCCTACGAGCAGTACTTC; j_call: TRBJ2-7; clone_size: few; d_call: TRBD1; v_call: TRBV29-1
cdr3_aa: CASSYSRGSGTDTQYF; cdr3_nt: TGTGCCAGCAGTTACTCCAGGGGGTCTGGCACAGATACGCAGTATTTT; j_call: TRBJ2-3; clone_size: NA; d_call: TRBD1; v_call: TRBV6-6
cdr3_aa: CAISEGLNYEQYF; cdr3_nt: TGTGCCATCAGTGAGGGACTAAACTACGAGCAGTACTTC; j_call: TRBJ2-7; clone_size: NA; d_call: NA; v_call: TRBV10-3
cdr3_aa: CASSGGPNQPQHF; cdr3_nt: TGTGCCAGCAGTGGGGGACCCAATCAGCCCCAGCATTTT; j_call: TRBJ1-5; clone_size: NA; d_call: NA; v_call: TRBV25-1
cdr3_aa: CAWSVPGQSNQPQHF; cdr3_nt: TGTGCCTGGAGTGTACCCGGACAGAGCAATCAGCCCCAGCATTTT; j_call: TRBJ1-5; clone_size: NA; d_call: NA; v_call: TRBV30
cdr3_aa: CASSSFLGKTSPNEQFF; cdr3_nt: TGTGCCAGCAGCTCTTTTTTAGGGAAAACTAGTCCCAATGAGCAGTTCTTC; j_call: TRBJ2-1; clone_size: NA; d_call: NA; v_call: TRBV7-7
cdr3_aa: CAISSGQAEIEKLFF; cdr3_nt: TGTGCCATCAGCTCTGGACAGGCTGAAATAGAAAAACTGTTTTTT; j_call: TRBJ1-4; clone_size: NA; d_call: TRBD1; v_call: TRBV10-3
cdr3_aa: CASSTKTQASYNSPLHF; cdr3_nt: TGTGCCAGTAGTACCAAGACCCAAGCGTCCTATAATTCACCCCTCCACTTT; j_call: TRBJ1-6; clone_size: few; d_call: NA; v_call: TRBV19
cdr3_aa: CASSSGTGGGNYGYTF; cdr3_nt: TGCGCCAGCAGTTCCGGGACAGGGGGAGGTAACTATGGCTACACCTTC; j_call: TRBJ1-2; clone_size: NA; d_call: TRBD1; v_call: TRBV10-2
cdr3_aa: CASSLIVSAEQYF; cdr3_nt: TGCGCCAGCAGCTTGATAGTGTCGGCCGAGCAGTACTTC; j_call: TRBJ2-7; clone_size: NA; d_call: NA; v_call: TRBV5-1
cdr3_aa: CASSLALRSYNEQFF; cdr3_nt: TGTGCCAGCAGCTTGGCCCTTCGCTCCTACAATGAGCAGTTCTTC; j_call: TRBJ2-1; clone_size: NA; d_call: NA; v_call: TRBV5-4
cdr3_aa: CASSQLGYSGNTIYF; cdr3_nt: TGTGCCAGCAGCCAACTCGGATACTCTGGAAACACCATATATTTT; j_call: TRBJ1-3; clone_size: NA; d_call: NA; v_call: TRBV14
cdr3_aa: CAISESKLQGNGNQPQHF; cdr3_nt: TGTGCCATCAGTGAGTCGAAGTTACAGGGTAACGGCAATCAGCCCCAGCATTTT; j_call: TRBJ1-5; clone_size: NA; d_call: NA; v_call: TRBV10-3
cdr3_aa: CASSYDRMVEAFF; cdr3_nt: TGTGCCAGCAGTTACGACAGGATGGTTGAAGCTTTCTTT; j_call: TRBJ1-1; clone_size: NA; d_call: NA; v_call: TRBV6-5
cdr3_aa: CASSPARGYHGYTF; cdr3_nt: TGTGCCAGCAGCCCAGCGAGGGGGTATCATGGCTACACCTTC; j_call: TRBJ1-2; clone_size: once; d_call: NA; v_call: TRBV7-3
cdr3_aa: CASSYSDRSYNSPLHF; cdr3_nt: TGTGCCAGCAGTTACTCCGACAGGAGTTATAATTCACCCCTCCACTTT; j_call: TRBJ1-6; clone_size: NA; d_call: NA; v_call: TRBV6-5
cdr3_aa: CATSRSGLAGTDTQYF; cdr3_nt: TGTGCCACCAGCAGATCTGGACTAGCGGGCACAGATACGCAGTATTTT; j_call: TRBJ2-3; clone_size: once; d_call: TRBD2; v_call: TRBV15
cdr3_aa: CASSRSGTGNEKLFF; cdr3_nt: TGTGCCAGCAGCCGGTCCGGGACAGGGAATGAAAAACTGTTTTTT; j_call: TRBJ1-4; clone_size: NA; d_call: TRBD1; v_call: TRBV7-8
cdr3_aa: CASSIDHRGLYEQYF; cdr3_nt: TGTGCCAGTAGTATAGATCACAGGGGGCTTTACGAGCAGTACTTC; j_call: TRBJ2-7; clone_size: NA; d_call: TRBD1; v_call: TRBV19
cdr3_aa: CASSFPAGVNTEAFF; cdr3_nt: TGTGCCAGCAGCTTCCCGGCAGGAGTAAACACTGAAGCTTTCTTT; j_call: TRBJ1-1; clone_size: once; d_call: NA; v_call: TRBV5-4
cdr3_aa: CASSLPGRAPLHF; cdr3_nt: TGTGCCAGTAGTCTTCCGGGGCGAGCACCCCTCCACTTT; j_call: TRBJ1-6; clone_size: NA; d_call: NA; v_call: TRBV19
cdr3_aa: CASSVEPVPSEQYF; cdr3_nt: TGTGCCAGCAGCGTAGAGCCAGTTCCGTCCGAGCAGTACTTC; j_call: TRBJ2-7; clone_size: NA; d_call: NA; v_call: TRBV9
cdr3_aa: CAIMGLGNTEAFF; cdr3_nt: TGTGCCATCATGGGACTGGGGAACACTGAAGCTTTCTTT; j_call: TRBJ1-1; clone_size: NA; d_call: NA; v_call: TRBV6-1
cdr3_aa: CASSAHGGYGYTF; cdr3_nt: TGTGCCAGCAGTGCTCACGGGGGCTATGGCTACACCTTC; j_call: TRBJ1-2; clone_size: few; d_call: NA; v_call: TRBV6-6
cdr3_aa: CASSSETGELFF; cdr3_nt: TGTGCCAGCAGCAGCGAAACCGGGGAGCTGTTTTTT; j_call: TRBJ2-2; clone_size: NA; d_call: NA; v_call: TRBV11-3
cdr3_aa: CASSSAVYNSPLHF; cdr3_nt: TGTGCCAGCAGTTCGGCGGTGTATAATTCACCCCTCCACTTT; j_call: TRBJ1-6; clone_size: NA; d_call: NA; v_call: TRBV6-5
cdr3_aa: CASSPRTTGNTIYF; cdr3_nt: TGTGCCAGCAGCCCCCGGACGACTGGAAACACCATATATTTT; j_call: TRBJ1-3; clone_size: NA; d_call: NA; v_call: TRBV9
cdr3_aa: CASSVAPAYGEQYF; cdr3_nt: TGTGCCAGCAGCGTAGCCCCGGCCTATGGCGAGCAGTACTTC; j_call: TRBJ2-7; clone_size: NA; d_call: NA; v_call: TRBV9
cdr3_aa: CASSALAGAVYEQYF; cdr3_nt: TGTGCCAGCAGCGCACTAGCGGGAGCGGTCTACGAGCAGTACTTC; j_call: TRBJ2-7; clone_size: NA; d_call: TRBD2; v_call: TRBV7-8
cdr3_aa: CASSFRVGSYGYTF; cdr3_nt: TGTGCCAGCAGTTTTCGCGTAGGAAGCTATGGCTACACCTTC; j_call: TRBJ1-2; clone_size: NA; d_call: NA; v_call: TRBV28
cdr3_aa: CASSPSGRAFEQYF; cdr3_nt: TGTGCCAGCAGTCCTAGCGGGAGGGCCTTCGAGCAGTACTTC; j_call: TRBJ2-7; clone_size: NA; d_call: TRBD2; v_call: TRBV28
cdr3_aa: CASSIPGQGGYTF; cdr3_nt: TGTGCCAGTAGTATACCGGGACAGGGAGGCTACACCTTC; j_call: TRBJ1-2; clone_size: NA; d_call: TRBD1; v_call: TRBV19
cdr3_aa: CASSLVVVTEAFF; cdr3_nt: TGTGCCAGCAGCTTGGTGGTCGTCACTGAAGCTTTCTTT; j_call: TRBJ1-1; clone_size: NA; d_call: NA; v_call: TRBV5-5
cdr3_aa: CASSGQGIALSYNEQFF; cdr3_nt: TGTGCCAGCTCGGGACAGGGCATTGCCCTATCCTACAATGAGCAGTTCTTC; j_call: TRBJ2-1; clone_size: NA; d_call: TRBD1; v_call: TRBV2
cdr3_aa: CASSKTSGTTGELFF; cdr3_nt: TGCGCCAGCAGCAAGACTAGCGGGACCACCGGGGAGCTGTTTTTT; j_call: TRBJ2-2; clone_size: NA; d_call: TRBD2; v_call: TRBV5-1
cdr3_aa: CASSLGLVGSDTQYF; cdr3_nt: TGCGCCAGCAGCCTAGGACTAGTGGGGTCAGATACGCAGTATTTT; j_call: TRBJ2-3; clone_size: NA; d_call: TRBD2; v_call: TRBV5-1
cdr3_aa: CATSRDGGGYYGYTF; cdr3_nt: TGTGCCACCAGCAGAGATGGAGGGGGCTACTATGGCTACACCTTC; j_call: TRBJ1-2; clone_size: NA; d_call: TRBD1; v_call: TRBV15
cdr3_aa: CASAMYSNQPQHF; cdr3_nt: TGTGCCAGCGCCATGTATAGCAATCAGCCCCAGCATTTT; j_call: TRBJ1-5; clone_size: NA; d_call: NA; v_call: TRBV6-1
cdr3_aa: CASSPPAGGSGGYTF; cdr3_nt: TGTGCCAGCTCACCACCGGCAGGAGGCAGCGGTGGCTACACCTTC; j_call: TRBJ1-2; clone_size: NA; d_call: NA; v_call: TRBV18
cdr3_aa: CASTPGGSYNEQFF; cdr3_nt: TGTGCCAGCACACCAGGGGGTTCCTACAATGAGCAGTTCTTC; j_call: TRBJ2-1; clone_size: NA; d_call: TRBD1; v_call: TRBV25-1
cdr3_aa: CASSSSGRPTQYF; cdr3_nt: TGTGCCAGCAGCTCATCGGGACGCCCGACCCAGTACTTC; j_call: TRBJ2-5; clone_size: NA; d_call: NA; v_call: TRBV5-4
cdr3_aa: CASSLASGGISYNEQFF; cdr3_nt: TGCGCCAGCAGCTTGGCTAGCGGGGGGATCTCCTACAATGAGCAGTTCTTC; j_call: TRBJ2-1; clone_size: NA; d_call: TRBD2; v_call: TRBV5-1
cdr3_aa: CASSSRDGRGEAFF; cdr3_nt: TGTGCCAGCAGTAGCCGGGACGGAAGAGGGGAAGCTTTCTTT; j_call: TRBJ1-1; clone_size: NA; d_call: NA; v_call: TRBV6-6
cdr3_aa: CASSESGGEQYF; cdr3_nt: TGTGCCAGCAGTGAGAGCGGGGGCGAGCAGTACTTC; j_call: TRBJ2-7; clone_size: NA; d_call: TRBD2; v_call: TRBV11-2
cdr3_aa: CASGRVGQPQHF; cdr3_nt: TGTGCCAGTGGACGGGTAGGCCAGCCCCAGCATTTT; j_call: TRBJ1-5; clone_size: NA; d_call: NA; v_call: TRBV6-1
cdr3_aa: CASSLTASSYNSPLHF; cdr3_nt: TGCGCCAGCAGCTTGACAGCGAGCTCCTATAATTCACCCCTCCACTTT; j_call: TRBJ1-6; clone_size: NA; d_call: NA; v_call: TRBV5-1
cdr3_aa: CASSMGAVAFF; cdr3_nt: TGTGCCAGCAGCATGGGGGCGGTGGCTTTCTTT; j_call: TRBJ1-1; clone_size: few; d_call: NA; v_call: TRBV6-1
cdr3_aa: CASSPDYYEQYF; cdr3_nt: TGTGCCAGTAGTCCGGACTACTACGAGCAGTACTTC; j_call: TRBJ2-7; clone_size: NA; d_call: NA; v_call: TRBV19
cdr3_aa: CAWSFGTTLSQPQHF; cdr3_nt: TGTGCCTGGAGTTTTGGAACCACTCTTAGTCAGCCCCAGCATTTT; j_call: TRBJ1-5; clone_size: NA; d_call: NA; v_call: TRBV30
cdr3_aa: CASAEGLANTEAFF; cdr3_nt: TGCGCCAGTGCAGAGGGATTAGCGAACACTGAAGCTTTCTTT; j_call: TRBJ1-1; clone_size: NA; d_call: NA; v_call: TRBV5-1
cdr3_aa: CASSPIGGLNEQFF; cdr3_nt: TGTGCCAGCAGCCCGATCGGAGGACTCAATGAGCAGTTCTTC; j_call: TRBJ2-1; clone_size: NA; d_call: NA; v_call: TRBV7-8
cdr3_aa: CASSRAPGPHEQYF; cdr3_nt: TGTGCCAGCAGCCGAGCCCCTGGGCCCCACGAGCAGTACTTC; j_call: TRBJ2-7; clone_size: NA; d_call: NA; v_call: TRBV6-1
cdr3_aa: CASSFGSRVNEKLFF; cdr3_nt: TGTGCCAGCAGTTTCGGTTCACGGGTTAATGAAAAACTGTTTTTT; j_call: TRBJ1-4; clone_size: NA; d_call: NA; v_call: TRBV27
cdr3_aa: CASSLATSGLNGELFF; cdr3_nt: TGTGCCAGCAGCTTGGCAACTAGTGGGCTTAACGGGGAGCTGTTTTTT; j_call: TRBJ2-2; clone_size: NA; d_call: NA; v_call: TRBV5-4
cdr3_aa: CASSHRQGAVNEQFF; cdr3_nt: TGTGCCAGCAGCCATCGACAGGGGGCGGTCAATGAGCAGTTCTTC; j_call: TRBJ2-1; clone_size: NA; d_call: TRBD1; v_call: TRBV7-9
cdr3_aa: CAWSTGQDNQPQHF; cdr3_nt: TGTGCCTGGAGCACGGGACAGGATAATCAGCCCCAGCATTTT; j_call: TRBJ1-5; clone_size: NA; d_call: TRBD1; v_call: TRBV30
cdr3_aa: CAWSKDSNEQFF; cdr3_nt: TGTGCCTGGAGTAAGGACTCAAATGAGCAGTTCTTC; j_call: TRBJ2-1; clone_size: few; d_call: NA; v_call: TRBV30
cdr3_aa: CASSFRRGNKETQYF; cdr3_nt: TGTGCCAGCAGCTTCCGCAGGGGGAACAAAGAGACCCAGTACTTC; j_call: TRBJ2-5; clone_size: once; d_call: TRBD1; v_call: TRBV6-6
cdr3_aa: CASSQDIVLRGYTF; cdr3_nt: TGCGCCAGCAGCCAAGATATAGTGTTGAGAGGCTACACCTTC; j_call: TRBJ1-2; clone_size: NA; d_call: NA; v_call: TRBV4-1